The T cell receptor (beta chain) under discussion was sequenced for a study of molecular identifiers for immune sequencing clone quantification. The wider study: Replicate RNA came from roughly 20,000 or 100,000 naive CD8 cells and was split five ways, and four parts were sequenced.

Preparation of naive CD8 libraries involved roughly 17,000 to 1,000,000 sorted cells and 10%, 30% or 50% RNA. CDR3 length equals 16 residues. Trimming removed 4 bases from V and 5 bases from J, with 20 bases in between. Germline V gives CDR1 SEHNR, CDR2 FQNEAQ (reference sequence). This clonotype was picked up many times. The target antigen is unknown. TCRdb reprocessed the PCR reads via MiXCR and lists one record per CDR3 protein. The profile covers about half a million distinct CDR3 sequences, with about 22% appearing a single time and about 0.78% taken by the ten largest. The study, taken as a whole, reports: Effector cells kept over 98% of their molecules in clones above 20 RNA copies, while naive cells kept under 1% there.

The sample comprised naive CD8+ T cells from blood, with Jurkat cell RNA spiked in. Indicated subset: FACS-sorted CD8+CD4-CCR7+CD45RA+ naive T cells. The chain couples TRBV7-9 to TRBJ1-1; perhaps TRBD1 as D (6 bases). The source of this sequence is a human donor in good health. Some libraries in this study had Jurkat cell RNA spiked in. In DNA form, the CDR3 reads TGTGCCAGCAGCTCCGCCTCACAGGGCGGGGGGACTGAAGCTTTCTTT. Amino acid sequence: CASSSASQGGGTEAFF.